This T cell receptor (beta chain) was sequenced for a study of shared clonotypes between healthy human individuals. Findings and limits, study-wide: Naive CD4 clonotypes overlapped across a few donors at roughly 5%. Relative to clonotypes present in all four donors, those not shared had lower generation probabilities.

TCRdb's copy holds only in-frame clones and misses some; the assay was immunoSEQ multiplex PCR. The repertoire has over 850,000 clones, about four fifths of them found once; the top ten carry 0.6% to 0.75%. A CD45RA-negative memory subset and a CD45RA+ naive subset were separated from the CD4+ cells. This clone has only a few counts. The target antigen is unknown. Germline CDR1 reads MGHRA; CDR2 reads YSYEKL. There are 17 residues in the CDR3. V lost 4 bases, J lost 4 bases, and 10 bases stayed unmatched. The sequence was obtained from a man between 18 and 29 years old in good health. Some clones in this sample may be carry-over from other donors' samples. What was sequenced was memory CD4+ T cells from PBMCs. Specified subset: CD45RA-negative fraction. The chain has TRBV4-1 and TRBJ2-3; 11 bases are a match to TRBD2. The CDR3 loop reads CASSRGSLAGGADTQYF. CDR3 bases: TGCGCCAGCAGCCGGGGGTCCCTAGCGGGAGGAGCAGATACGCAGTATTTT.